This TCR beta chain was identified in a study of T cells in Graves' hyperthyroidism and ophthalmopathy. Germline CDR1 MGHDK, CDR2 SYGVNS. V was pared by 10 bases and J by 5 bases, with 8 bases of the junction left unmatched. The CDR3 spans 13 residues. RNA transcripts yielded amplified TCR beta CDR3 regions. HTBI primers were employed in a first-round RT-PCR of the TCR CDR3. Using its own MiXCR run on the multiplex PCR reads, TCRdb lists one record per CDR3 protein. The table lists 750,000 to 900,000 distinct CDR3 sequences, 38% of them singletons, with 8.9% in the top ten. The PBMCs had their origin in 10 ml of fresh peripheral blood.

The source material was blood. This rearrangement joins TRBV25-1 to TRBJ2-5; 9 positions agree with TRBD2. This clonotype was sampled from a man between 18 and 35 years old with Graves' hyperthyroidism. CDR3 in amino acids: CATQSGRTETQYF. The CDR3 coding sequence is TGTGCCACTCAAAGCGGGAGGACGGAGACCCAGTACTTC.